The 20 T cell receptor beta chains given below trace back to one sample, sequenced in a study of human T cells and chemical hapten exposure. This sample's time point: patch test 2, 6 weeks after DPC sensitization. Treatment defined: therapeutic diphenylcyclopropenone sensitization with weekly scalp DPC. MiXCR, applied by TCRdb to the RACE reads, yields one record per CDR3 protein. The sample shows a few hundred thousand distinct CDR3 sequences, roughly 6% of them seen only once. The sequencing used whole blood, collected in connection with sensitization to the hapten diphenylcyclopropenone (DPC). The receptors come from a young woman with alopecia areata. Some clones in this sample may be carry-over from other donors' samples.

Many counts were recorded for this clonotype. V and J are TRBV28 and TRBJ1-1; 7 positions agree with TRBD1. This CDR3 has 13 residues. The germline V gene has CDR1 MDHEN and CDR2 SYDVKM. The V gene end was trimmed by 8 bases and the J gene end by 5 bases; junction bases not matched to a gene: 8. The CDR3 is CASAIQGRTEAFF. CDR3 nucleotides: TGTGCCAGCGCAATACAGGGGAGGACTGAAGCTTTCTTT.

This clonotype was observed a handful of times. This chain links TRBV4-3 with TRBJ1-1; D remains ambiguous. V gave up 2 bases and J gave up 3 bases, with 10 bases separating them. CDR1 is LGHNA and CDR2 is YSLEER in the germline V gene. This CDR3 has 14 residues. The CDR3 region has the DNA TGCGCCAGCAGCCAATCTGCCTTTTACACTGAAGCTTTCTTT. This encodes CASSQSAFYTEAFF.

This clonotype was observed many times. The CDR3 bases are TGTGCCAGCAGTCCGGGACAAACGGGGAGCCATGAAAAACTGTTTTTT. Translating gives CASSPGQTGSHEKLFF. The V call is TRBV25-1, the J call TRBJ1-4, with D perhaps TRBD1 (6 bases). From germline, CDR1 is MGHDK and CDR2 SYGVNS. The CDR3 contains 16 residues. With 5 bases removed from V and 6 bases from J, the gap between germline ends came to 19 bases.

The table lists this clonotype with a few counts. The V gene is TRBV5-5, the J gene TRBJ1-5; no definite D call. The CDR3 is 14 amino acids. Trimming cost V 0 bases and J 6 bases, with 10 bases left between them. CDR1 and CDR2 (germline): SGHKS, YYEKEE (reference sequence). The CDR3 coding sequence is TGTGCCAGCAGCTTGGAGGGTGGGAGTCAGCCCCAGCATTTT. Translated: CASSLEGGSQPQHF.

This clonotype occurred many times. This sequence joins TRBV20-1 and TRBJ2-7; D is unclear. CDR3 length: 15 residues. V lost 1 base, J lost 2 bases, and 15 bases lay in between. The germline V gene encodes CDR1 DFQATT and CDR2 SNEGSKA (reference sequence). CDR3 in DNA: TGCAGTGCTAGAGGTGGGAAGGGTACCCCCTACGAGCAGTACTTC. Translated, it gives CSARGGKGTPYEQYF.

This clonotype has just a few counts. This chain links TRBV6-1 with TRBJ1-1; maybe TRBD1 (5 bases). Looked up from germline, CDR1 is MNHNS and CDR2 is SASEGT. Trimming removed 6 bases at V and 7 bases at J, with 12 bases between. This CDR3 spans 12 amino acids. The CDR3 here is CASSSWGGEAFF. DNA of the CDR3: TGTGCCAGCAGCTCCTGGGGGGGTGAAGCTTTCTTT.

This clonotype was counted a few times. The CDR3 loop is CASSSLGAGEKLFF. DNA of the CDR3: TGTGCCAGCAGTTCTTTGGGGGCGGGGGAAAAACTGTTTTTT. The chain uses TRBV6-6 and TRBJ1-4; D may be TRBD1 (6 bases). Trimming took off 4 bases at V and 8 bases at J, with 14 bases between the two ends. There are 14 residues in the CDR3. CDR1 is MNHNY and CDR2 is SVGAGI in the germline V gene (reference sequence).

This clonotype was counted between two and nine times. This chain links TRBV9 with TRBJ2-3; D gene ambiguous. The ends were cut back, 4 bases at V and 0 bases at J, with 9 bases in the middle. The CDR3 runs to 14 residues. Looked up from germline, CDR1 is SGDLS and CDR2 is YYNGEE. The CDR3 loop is CASSPEPSTDTQYF. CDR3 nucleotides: TGTGCCAGCAGCCCAGAGCCTAGCACAGATACGCAGTATTTT.

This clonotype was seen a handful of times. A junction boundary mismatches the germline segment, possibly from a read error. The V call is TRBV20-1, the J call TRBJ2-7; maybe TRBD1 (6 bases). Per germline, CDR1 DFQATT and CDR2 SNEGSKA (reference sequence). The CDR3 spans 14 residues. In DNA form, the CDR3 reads TGCAGTGCGAGAGGCCAACAGGGATTCTACGAGCAGTACTTC. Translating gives CSARGQQGFYEQYF.

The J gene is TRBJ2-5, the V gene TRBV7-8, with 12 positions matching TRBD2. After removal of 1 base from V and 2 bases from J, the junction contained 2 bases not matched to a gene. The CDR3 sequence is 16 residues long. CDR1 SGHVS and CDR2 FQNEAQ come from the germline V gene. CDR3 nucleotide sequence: TGTGCCAGCAGCTTAGGACTAGCGGGGGTACAAGAGACCCAGTACTTC. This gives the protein CASSLGLAGVQETQYF.

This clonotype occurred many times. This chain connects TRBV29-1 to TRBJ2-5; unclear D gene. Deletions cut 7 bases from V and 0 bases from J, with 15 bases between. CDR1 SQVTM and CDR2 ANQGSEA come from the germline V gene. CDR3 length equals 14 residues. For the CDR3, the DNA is TGCAGCGCCCCAGGTCTGGCAGACCAAGAGACCCAGTACTTC. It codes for CSAPGLADQETQYF.

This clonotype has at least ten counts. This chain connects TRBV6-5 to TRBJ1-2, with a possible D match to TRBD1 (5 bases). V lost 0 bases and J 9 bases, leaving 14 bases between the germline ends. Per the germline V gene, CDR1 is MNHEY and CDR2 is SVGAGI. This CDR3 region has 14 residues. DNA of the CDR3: TGTGCCAGCAGTTACTCCGGGACCCTGCAAAGCTACACCTTC. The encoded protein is CASSYSGTLQSYTF.

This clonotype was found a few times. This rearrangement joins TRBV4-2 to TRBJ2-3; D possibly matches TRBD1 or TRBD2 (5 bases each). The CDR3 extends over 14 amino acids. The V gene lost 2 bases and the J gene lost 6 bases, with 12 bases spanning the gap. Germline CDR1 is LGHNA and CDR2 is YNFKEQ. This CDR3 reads CASSQRGPPDTQYF. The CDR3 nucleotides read TGTGCCAGCAGCCAAAGGGGACCACCCGATACGCAGTATTTT.

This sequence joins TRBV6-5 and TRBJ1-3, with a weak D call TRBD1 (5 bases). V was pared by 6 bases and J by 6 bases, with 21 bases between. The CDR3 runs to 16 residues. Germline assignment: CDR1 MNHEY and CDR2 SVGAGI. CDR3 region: CASRTQGDEGLNTIYF. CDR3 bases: TGTGCCAGCAGAACTCAAGGAGACGAGGGGTTAAACACCATATATTTT.

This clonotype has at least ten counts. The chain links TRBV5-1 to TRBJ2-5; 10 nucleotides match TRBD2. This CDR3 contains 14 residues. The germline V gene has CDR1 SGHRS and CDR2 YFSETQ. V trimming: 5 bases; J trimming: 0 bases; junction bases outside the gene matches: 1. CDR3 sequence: CASRLAGNQETQYF. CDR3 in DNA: TGCGCCAGCAGACTAGCGGGGAACCAAGAGACCCAGTACTTC.

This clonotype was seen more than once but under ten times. CDR3 DNA: TGTGCCAGCAGCCAAGATTCAGGGGACGAGCAGTACTTC. Translated: CASSQDSGDEQYF. This chain links TRBV4-2 with TRBJ2-7; D possibly corresponds to TRBD1 (6 bases). The CDR3 is 13 residues long. Germline CDR1 and CDR2: LGHNA and YNFKEQ. Deletions cut 0 bases from V and 5 bases from J, with 8 bases between.

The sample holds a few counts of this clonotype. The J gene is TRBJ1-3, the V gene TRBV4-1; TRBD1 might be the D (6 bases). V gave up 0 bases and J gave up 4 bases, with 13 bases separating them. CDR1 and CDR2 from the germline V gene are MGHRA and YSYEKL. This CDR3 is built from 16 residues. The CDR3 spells CASSQEGTWGGNTIYF. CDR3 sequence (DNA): TGCGCCAGCAGCCAAGAAGGGACATGGGGCGGAAACACCATATATTTT.

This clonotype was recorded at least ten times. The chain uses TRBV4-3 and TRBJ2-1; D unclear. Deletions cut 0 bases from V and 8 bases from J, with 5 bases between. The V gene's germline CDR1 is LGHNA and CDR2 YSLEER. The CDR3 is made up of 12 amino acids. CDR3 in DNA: TGCGCCAGCAGCCAAGATAGGTATGAGCAGTTCTTC. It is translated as CASSQDRYEQFF.

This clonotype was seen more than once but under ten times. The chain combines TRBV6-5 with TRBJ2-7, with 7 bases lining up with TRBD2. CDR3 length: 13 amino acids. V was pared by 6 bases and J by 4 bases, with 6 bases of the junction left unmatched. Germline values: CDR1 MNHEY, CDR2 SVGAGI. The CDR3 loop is CASSRDYAYEQYF. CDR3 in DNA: TGTGCCAGCAGCCGGGACTATGCGTACGAGCAGTACTTC.

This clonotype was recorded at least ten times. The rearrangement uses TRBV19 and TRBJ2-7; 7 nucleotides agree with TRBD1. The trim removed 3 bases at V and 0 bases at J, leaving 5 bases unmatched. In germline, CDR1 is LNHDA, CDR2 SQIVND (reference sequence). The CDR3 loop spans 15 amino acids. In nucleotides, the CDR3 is TGTGCCAGTAGTATTGACAGGGTCAACTCCTACGAGCAGTACTTC. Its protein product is CASSIDRVNSYEQYF.